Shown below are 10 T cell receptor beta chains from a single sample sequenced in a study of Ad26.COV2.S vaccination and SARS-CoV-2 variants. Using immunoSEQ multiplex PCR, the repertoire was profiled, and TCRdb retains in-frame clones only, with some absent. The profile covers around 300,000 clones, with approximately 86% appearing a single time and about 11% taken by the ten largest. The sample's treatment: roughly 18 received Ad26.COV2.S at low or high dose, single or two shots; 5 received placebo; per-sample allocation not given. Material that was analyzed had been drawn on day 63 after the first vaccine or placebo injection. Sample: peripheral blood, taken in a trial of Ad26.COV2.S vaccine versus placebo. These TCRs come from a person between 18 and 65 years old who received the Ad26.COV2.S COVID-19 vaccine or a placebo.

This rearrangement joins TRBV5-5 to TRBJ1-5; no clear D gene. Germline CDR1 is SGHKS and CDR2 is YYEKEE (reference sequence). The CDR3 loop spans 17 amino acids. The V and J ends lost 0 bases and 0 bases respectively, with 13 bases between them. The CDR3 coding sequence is TGTGCCAGCAGCTTGGTCCAGGCCCCATATAGCAATCAGCCCCAGCATTTT. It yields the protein CASSLVQAPYSNQPQHF.

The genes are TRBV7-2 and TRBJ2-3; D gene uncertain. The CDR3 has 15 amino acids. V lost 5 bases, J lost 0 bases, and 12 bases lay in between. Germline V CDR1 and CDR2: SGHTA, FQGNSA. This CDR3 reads CASSPQPGSTDTQYF. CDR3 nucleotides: TGTGCCAGCAGCCCCCAACCGGGTAGCACAGATACGCAGTATTTT. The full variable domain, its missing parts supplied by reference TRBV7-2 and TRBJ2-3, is GAGVSQSPSNKVTEKGKDVELRCDPISGHTALYWYRQSLGQGLEFLIYFQGNSAPDKSGLPSDRFSAERTGGSVSTLTIQRTQQEDSAVYLCASSPQPGSTDTQYFGPGTRLTVL.

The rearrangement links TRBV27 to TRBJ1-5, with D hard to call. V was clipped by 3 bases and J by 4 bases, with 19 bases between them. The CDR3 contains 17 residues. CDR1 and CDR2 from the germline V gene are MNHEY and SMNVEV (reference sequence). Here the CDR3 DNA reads TGTGCCAGCAGTTTTCCACCCGCCAGGTTGGGGAATCAGCCCCAGCATTTT. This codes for CASSFPPARLGNQPQHF.

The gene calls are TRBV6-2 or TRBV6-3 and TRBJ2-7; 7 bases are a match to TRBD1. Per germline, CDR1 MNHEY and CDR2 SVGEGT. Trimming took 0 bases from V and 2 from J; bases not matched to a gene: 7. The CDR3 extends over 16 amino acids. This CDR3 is CASSYSTQGFTYEQYF. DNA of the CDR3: TGTGCCAGCAGTTACTCGACACAGGGGTTTACCTACGAGCAGTACTTC.

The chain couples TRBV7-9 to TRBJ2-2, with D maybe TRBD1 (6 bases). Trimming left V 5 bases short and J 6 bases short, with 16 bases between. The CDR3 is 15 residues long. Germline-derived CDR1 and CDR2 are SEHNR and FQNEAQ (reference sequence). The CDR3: CASSHPQQGAGELFF. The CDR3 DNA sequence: TGTGCCAGCAGCCACCCCCAACAGGGAGCCGGGGAGCTGTTTTTT.

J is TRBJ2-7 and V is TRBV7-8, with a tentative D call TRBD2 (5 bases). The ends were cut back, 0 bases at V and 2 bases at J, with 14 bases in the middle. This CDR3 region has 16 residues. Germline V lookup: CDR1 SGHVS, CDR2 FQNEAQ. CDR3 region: CASSLAGSSVAYEQYF. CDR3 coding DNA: TGTGCCAGCAGCTTAGCTGGCAGTAGCGTGGCCTACGAGCAGTACTTC.

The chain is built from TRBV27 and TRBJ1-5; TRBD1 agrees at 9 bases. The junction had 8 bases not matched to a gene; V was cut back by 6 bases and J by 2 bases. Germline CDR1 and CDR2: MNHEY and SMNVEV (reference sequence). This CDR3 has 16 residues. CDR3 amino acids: CASRSSYRGRNQPQHF. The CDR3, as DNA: TGTGCCAGCAGATCCTCCTACAGGGGGCGCAATCAGCCCCAGCATTTT.

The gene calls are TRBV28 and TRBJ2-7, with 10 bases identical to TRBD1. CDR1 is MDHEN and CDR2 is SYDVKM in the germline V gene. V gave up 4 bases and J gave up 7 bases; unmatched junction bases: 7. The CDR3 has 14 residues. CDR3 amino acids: CASSYRDRGREQYF. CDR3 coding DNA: TGTGCCAGCAGTTACCGGGACAGGGGAAGGGAGCAGTACTTC.

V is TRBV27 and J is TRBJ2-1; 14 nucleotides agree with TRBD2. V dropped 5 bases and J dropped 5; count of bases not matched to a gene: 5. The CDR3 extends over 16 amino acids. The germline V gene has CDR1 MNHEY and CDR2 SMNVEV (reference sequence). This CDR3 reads CASSRLAGGPHNEQFF. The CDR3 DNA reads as TGTGCCAGCAGTCGACTAGCGGGAGGGCCCCACAATGAGCAGTTCTTC.

The CDR3 DNA reads as TGTGCCAGCAGCACCGGGACAGGGTATGAAAAACTGTTTTTT. Its protein product is CASSTGTGYEKLFF. This sequence joins TRBV7-9 and TRBJ1-4; 9 nucleotides agree with TRBD1. This CDR3 comprises 14 residues. Germline V gene data show CDR1 as SEHNR and CDR2 as FQNEAQ (reference sequence). V was pared by 5 bases and J by 6 bases, with 4 bases of the junction left unmatched. The entire variable domain, with the rest obtained from reference TRBV7-9 and TRBJ1-4, is as follows: DTGVSQNPRHKITKRGQNVTFRCDPISEHNRLYWYRQTLGQGPEFLTYFQNEAQLEKSRLLSDRFSAERPKGSFSTLEIQRTEQGDSAMYLCASSTGTGYEKLFFGSGTQLSVL.